This T cell receptor beta chain derives from a study of T cells after yellow fever vaccination. Study results and limitations: Peak timing came faster in the weaker secondary response, day 5 versus 15.

Germline V gene lookup returns CDR1 ENHRY and CDR2 SYGVKD. This CDR3 comprises 12 residues. V lost 2 bases and J lost 15, with 14 bases in between. Points on this clonotype: The target antigen is unknown.

From the 5' RACE reads, TCRdb called clonotypes with MiXCR, one entry per CDR3 protein. The sample has almost 600,000 distinct CDR3 sequences, about 13% seen once; the top ten hold over 13%. The genes are TRBV10-3 and TRBJ2-1; tentatively, D is TRBD2 (7 bases). The TCR comes from a man aged 25 to 40 who received the YFV17D yellow fever vaccine. Specimen: PBMCs, collected on the day of the yellow fever booster vaccination. The CDR3 spells CAISEPGGAGFF. CDR3 nucleotide sequence: TGTGCCATCAGTGAGCCGGGGGGCGCGGGGTTCTTC.